The present entry profiles one T cell receptor (beta chain) with its context. It lacks a known antigen. No much larger clonotype is one base removed from it; base qualities were not supplied. The roughly 42 donors, aged about 6 to 95 years, were systemically healthy Caucasian individuals from Russia. Each donor gave 8 to 10 milliliters of peripheral blood, drawn into EDTA-treated Vacutainer tubes. Ficoll-Paque density-gradient centrifugation was used to isolate PBMCs, with at least 7 million obtained per sample. Trizol reagent was used to extract total RNA from PBMCs, with at least 6 micrograms per sample. For every donor, flow cytometry on a PBMC aliquot measured the percentage of naive CD45RAhigh/CD27high T cells. Libraries were made using 5' RACE. The reads were generated on an Illumina HiSeq 2500. A second PCR of about 7 to 12 cycles was run with a J-beta primer mix and a sample-barcoded 5' primer. A template-switch 5' adaptor carrying 12 random nucleotides introduced a unique molecular identifier onto each TCR beta cDNA molecule. At least 2.5 million CDR3-containing paired-end reads were obtained from each sample. First-strand cDNA synthesis was performed from all RNA using the Mint cDNA synthesis kit, with priming by a TRBC-specific oligonucleotide. Following uracil-DNA glycosylase treatment, a first 18-cycle PCR with universal primers M1SS and BC2_uni_R was performed on all cDNA. Concerning the study's data processing: For normalization, 1 million high-quality reads, each with a distinct molecular identifier, were randomly selected from each sample. Instead of being binned into consensus sequences, reads that shared molecular identifiers were thrown out. CDR3 identification, clonotype clustering and error correction used MiTCR with a Q25 quality threshold and the strictest error-elimination algorithm. A nonparametric unseen species model using Euler transformation provided a lower-bound estimate of total TCR beta diversity. TCRdb passed the public sequencing reads through fastp at Q25 and MiXCR, retaining productive beta sequences. Each record represents a unique CDR3 protein, reported with the most common genes and DNA among its rows. These V and J calls are TCRdb output, not the study's own analysis. In this sample the table shows approximately 730,000 distinct CDR3 sequences, 53% of which occur a single time. The ten largest clonotypes hold approximately 40% of the sample.

This entry comes from a study of blood T cells in healthy people across ages (dated by TCRdb to 2014 to 2015). Study-level background: In model experiments, roughly one uniquely barcoded TCR beta cDNA molecule per two T cells was captured by template switching. The donors were split into four age groups: young (average about 15 years), middle-aged (around 40), aged (about 56) and long-lived (approximately 89). The study measured age-related changes in TCR beta repertoire diversity using deep sequencing normalized with unique cDNA molecular identifiers. Using the same blood draw, the study looked at two additional independent replicas of 1 million unique cDNA reads for two donors, one aged 18 to 30 and the other aged 80 or older. To avoid experimental bias, donors of different ages were distributed randomly across sequencing lanes.

Results and caveats for the whole study, not just this receptor: The percentage of naive T cells measured by flow cytometry correlated strongly with observed TCR beta diversity. Because the CMV infection status of the donors was unknown, age-related changes in expanded clonotypes may potentially have been confounded. Observed TCR beta diversity per million T cells fell roughly linearly with age, and a significant reduction was already apparent by age around 40. Estimates of total diversity based on one million sequenced T cells were considered lower bounds and underestimates. Compared with the aged group, the long-lived group had more naive CD4+ T cells, fewer expanded clones and increased TCR diversity, a pattern suggesting age selection. Conclusive comparison of naive and antigen-experienced compartments was prevented by the profiling of bulk unsorted PBMCs.

The clonotype was recovered from an elderly man in good health. Sequenced sample: blood.

CDR3 protein: CASSPLKEWDRIYSNQPQHF. The DNA is as follows: TGTGCCAGCAGCCCGCTTAAAGAGTGGGACAGAATTTATAGCAATCAGCCCCAGCATTTT. The chain links TRBV7-2 with TRBJ1-5; 7 middle bases align to TRBD1. The CDR3 covers 20 residues, taking in both the cysteine and the phenylalanine. Solely the CDR3 DNA is kept, with 60 bases framed from the first base. The V end gives up 5 bases and the J end 0 bases, leaving 19 bases in the junction not matched to a gene. The germline V gene yields SGHTA for CDR1 and FQGNSA for CDR2. With all but the CDR3 taken from the reference TRBV7-2 and TRBJ1-5 genes, the full variable domain is: GAGVSQSPSNKVTEKGKDVELRCDPISGHTALYWYRQSLGQGLEFLIYFQGNSAPDKSGLPSDRFSAERTGGSVSTLTIQRTQQEDSAVYLCASSPLKEWDRIYSNQPQHFGDGTRLSIL.